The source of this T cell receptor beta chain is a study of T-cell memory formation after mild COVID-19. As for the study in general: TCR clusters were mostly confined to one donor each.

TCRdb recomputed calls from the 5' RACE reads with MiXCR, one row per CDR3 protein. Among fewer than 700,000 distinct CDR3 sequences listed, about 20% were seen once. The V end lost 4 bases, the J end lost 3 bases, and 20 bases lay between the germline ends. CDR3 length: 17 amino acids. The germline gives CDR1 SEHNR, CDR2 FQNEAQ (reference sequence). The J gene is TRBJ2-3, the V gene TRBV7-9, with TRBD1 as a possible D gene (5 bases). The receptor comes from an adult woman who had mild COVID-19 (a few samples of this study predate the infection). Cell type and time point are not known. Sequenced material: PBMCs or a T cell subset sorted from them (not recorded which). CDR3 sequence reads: CASSSQFKPGWTDTQYF. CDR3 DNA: TGTGCCAGCAGCTCACAGTTCAAACCAGGGTGGACAGATACGCAGTATTTT.